The T cell receptor beta chain under discussion was sequenced for a study of T-cell memory formation after mild COVID-19. Study-level results: Among contracting clones, CD4+ were mainly CM/EM and CD8+ enriched in EMRA. Pre-infection memory held some responding clones, suggesting pre-existing cross-reactive T cells responded.

In its sample, this clonotype was seen a few times. Its antigen is still unknown. TCR alpha and TCR beta cDNA libraries carrying sample barcodes and UMIs were produced by 5'RACE using constant-segment primers. TCRdb processed the 5' RACE reads anew with MiXCR; each CDR3 protein has one entry. Among 300,000 to 400,000 distinct CDR3 sequences listed, roughly 15% were seen once. The CDR3 sequence is 15 residues long. V was trimmed by 5 bases and J by 2 bases, leaving 14 bases between them. Germline CDR1 reads SGHTA; CDR2 reads FQGTGA. The origin of this receptor is a man younger than 35 who had mild COVID-19 (a few samples of this study predate the infection). Cell type and time point are not known. The chain joins TRBV7-3 to TRBJ2-3; TRBD1 or TRBD2 may be the D gene (5 bases each). The specimen sequenced was PBMCs or a T cell subset sorted from them (not recorded which). The CDR3 region has the DNA TGTGCCAGCAGCCAGGGACCGACCTCCACAGATACGCAGTATTTT. This gives the protein CASSQGPTSTDTQYF.